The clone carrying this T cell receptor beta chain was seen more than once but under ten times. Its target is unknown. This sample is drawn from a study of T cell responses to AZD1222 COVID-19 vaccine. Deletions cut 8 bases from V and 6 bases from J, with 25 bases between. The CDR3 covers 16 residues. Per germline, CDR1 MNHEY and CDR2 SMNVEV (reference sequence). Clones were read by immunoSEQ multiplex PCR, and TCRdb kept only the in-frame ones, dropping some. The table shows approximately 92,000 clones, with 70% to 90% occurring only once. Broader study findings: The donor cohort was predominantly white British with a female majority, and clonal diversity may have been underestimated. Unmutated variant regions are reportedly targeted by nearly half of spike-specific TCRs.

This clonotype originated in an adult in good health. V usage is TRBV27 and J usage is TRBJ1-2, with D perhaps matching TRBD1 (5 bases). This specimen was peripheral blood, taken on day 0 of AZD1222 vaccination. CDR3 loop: CASGRWGTPLVNGYTF. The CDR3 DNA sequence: TGTGCCAGCGGCCGGTGGGGGACTCCCCTCGTGAATGGCTACACCTTC.